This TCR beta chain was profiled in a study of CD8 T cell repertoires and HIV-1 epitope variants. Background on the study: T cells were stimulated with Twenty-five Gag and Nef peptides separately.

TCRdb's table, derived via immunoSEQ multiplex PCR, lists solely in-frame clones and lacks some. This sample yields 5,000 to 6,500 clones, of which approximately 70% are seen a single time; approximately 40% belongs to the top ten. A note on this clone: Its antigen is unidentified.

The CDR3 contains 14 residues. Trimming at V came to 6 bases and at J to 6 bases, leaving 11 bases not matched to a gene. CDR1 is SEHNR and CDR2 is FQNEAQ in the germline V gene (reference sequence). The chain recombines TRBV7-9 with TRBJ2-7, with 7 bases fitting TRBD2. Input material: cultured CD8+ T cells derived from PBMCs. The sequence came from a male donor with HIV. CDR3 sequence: CASSGAGSLSEQYF. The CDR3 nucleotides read TGTGCCAGCAGTGGAGCGGGGAGTCTAAGCGAGCAGTACTTC.